This T cell receptor beta chain was recorded in a study of beta chain features in type 1 diabetes. CD45RO/CCR7/CD25/CD127/CD95/CD27 staining was used to isolate CD4+ naive, central memory, regulatory and stem cell-like memory cells by sorting. Expressed TCRB transcripts were sequenced because the isolated RNA had all been reverse transcribed beforehand. Produced via immunoSEQ multiplex PCR; TCRdb's table is partial and in-frame only. Counted here are 45,000 to 65,000 clones, approximately 52% occurring once; the ten biggest clones make up roughly 2.6%. This clone has just one count. Its target is unknown. J was trimmed by 2 bases and V by 6 bases; bases with no gene match: 8. The CDR3 totals 15 residues. Germline V gene sequence: CDR1 SGHAT, CDR2 FQNNGV. Study-wide results and limits: Type 1 diabetes patients had TCRB CDR3s that were shorter (moderately but significantly so) in all four CD4+ subsets. Any role of HLA type in TCRB rearrangement remained unresolved here.

The sequence derives from a woman between 35 and 50 years old with type 1 diabetes. Material: Tregs from blood. The chain carries TRBV11-2 and TRBJ2-7; 9 bases fit TRBD1. CDR3 sequence (DNA): TGTGCCAGCAGGCCGGGACAGGGTAGACCCTACGAGCAGTACTTC. Protein product: CASRPGQGRPYEQYF.